The 28 T cell receptor beta chains in this list originate from one sample, sequenced in a study of vaccination and CD4 T cells after COVID-19. Sequence data for DNA of cultured CD4+ T cells were generated by the Oncomine TCR Beta short-read assay. TCRdb processed the PCR reads anew with MiXCR; each CDR3 protein has one entry. Of 8,400 or so distinct CDR3 sequences in the sample, around half were seen once. Indicated treatment: roughly 11-day PBMC culture with coronavirus spike peptide pools or control peptides (ViraFEST assay). Antigens of these TCRs are unknown. Source material: CD4+ T cells from blood, cultured in vitro. Source of these receptors: a human donor who had recovered from COVID-19.

Only one count was recorded for this clonotype. Mismatch with germline at one junction end may stem from a read error. This chain joins TRBV25-1 and TRBJ1-1; D gene unclear. CDR3 length equals 13 residues. Germline lookup yields CDR1 MGHDK and CDR2 SYGVNS. The CDR3 spells CASSESKGTEAFF. The DNA of the CDR3 is TGTGCCAGCAGCGAATCCAAGGGCACTGAAGCTTTCTTT.

The V gene is TRBV6-1, the J gene TRBJ2-5, with TRBD2 identical over 7 bases. V trimming: 6 bases; J trimming: 5 bases; junction bases outside the gene matches: 15. Germline V gives CDR1 MNHNS, CDR2 SASEGT. The CDR3 is made up of 16 amino acids. The CDR3 spells CASRNVGEGLVETQYF. CDR3 nucleotide sequence: TGTGCCAGCAGGAACGTGGGGGAGGGCCTAGTGGAGACCCAGTACTTC.

The V gene is TRBV4-2, the J gene TRBJ2-1, with D possibly matching TRBD2 (5 bases). Germline assignment: CDR1 LGHNA and CDR2 YNFKEQ. V shed 0 bases and J shed 2 bases, with 8 bases lying between them. This CDR3 spans 15 amino acids. CDR3 protein: CASSQDPRAYNEQFF. The DNA of the CDR3 is TGTGCCAGCAGCCAAGATCCGCGGGCCTACAATGAGCAGTTCTTC.

The chain combines TRBV6-5 with TRBJ1-1; D is undetermined. The V end lost 3 bases, the J end lost 9 bases, and 17 bases lay between the germline ends. The CDR3 length is 14 residues. Germline CDR1 is MNHEY and CDR2 is SVGAGI. As DNA, the CDR3 is TGTGCCAGCAGTTATCTGCGGGCGGGATCACAAGCTTTCTTT. Its protein product is CASSYLRAGSQAFF.

CDR3 DNA: TGTGCCAGCAGCCTCTCCCGGGGGCCGTATAATGAAAAACTGTTTTTT. This translates into CASSLSRGPYNEKLFF. J is TRBJ1-4 and V is TRBV7-3; D perhaps matches TRBD1 (6 bases). Trimming took 5 bases from V and 4 from J, leaving 17 bases between them. Germline CDR1 and CDR2: SGHTA and FQGTGA. The CDR3 loop spans 16 amino acids. Variable domain in full (rest from reference TRBV7-3 and TRBJ1-4): GAGVSQTPSNKVTEKGKYVELRCDPISGHTALYWYRQSLGQGPEFLIYFQGTGAADDSGLPNDRFFAVRPEGSVSTLKIQRTERGDSAVYLCASSLSRGPYNEKLFFGSGTQLSVL.

This clonotype has more than one count but fewer than ten. The chain combines TRBV7-8 with TRBJ2-7; 7 nucleotides match TRBD2. CDR1 SGHVS and CDR2 FQNEAQ come from the germline V gene. The CDR3 sequence is 15 residues long. Unmatched junction bases numbered 10, after V lost 5 bases and J lost 3 bases. The CDR3 loop is CASSKTAGALYEQYF. The CDR3 coding sequence is TGTGCCAGCAGCAAGACGGCGGGAGCACTCTACGAGCAGTACTTC.

The chain carries TRBV20-1 and TRBJ1-2; the D is unclear. Trimming removed 0 bases at V and 2 bases at J, with 19 bases between. The CDR3 is made up of 17 amino acids. CDR1 and CDR2 from the germline V gene are DFQATT and SNEGSKA (reference sequence). CDR3 nucleotide sequence: TGCAGTGCTAGAGATCAATCGGGGAAAGTATTAAACTATGGCTACACCTTC. This codes for CSARDQSGKVLNYGYTF.

A single count supports this clonotype. The CDR3 region has the DNA TGTGCCAGCAGCTTAGGGAGGGGGTATAACTATGGCTACACCTTC. This sequence encodes CASSLGRGYNYGYTF. J is TRBJ1-2 and V is TRBV7-9; maybe TRBD1 (6 bases). The CDR3 has 15 residues. V was shortened by 1 base and J by 1 base, with 10 bases between the two germline ends. Germline V gene sequence: CDR1 SEHNR, CDR2 FQNEAQ (reference sequence). The full variable domain, its missing parts supplied by reference TRBV7-9 and TRBJ1-2, is DTGVSQNPRHKITKRGQNVTFRCDPISEHNRLYWYRQTLGQGPEFLTYFQNEAQLEKSRLLSDRFSAERPKGSFSTLEIQRTEQGDSAMYLCASSLGRGYNYGYTFGSGTRLTVV.

The J gene is TRBJ1-5, the V gene TRBV6-5; tentatively, D is TRBD1 (5 bases). The V gene's germline CDR1 is MNHEY and CDR2 SVGAGI. Trimming pared 4 bases from V and 1 base from J, leaving 11 bases between. The CDR3 totals 15 residues. The CDR3 loop reads CASSSLGDSNQPQHF. The CDR3 DNA follows: TGTGCCAGCAGTTCACTAGGGGACAGCAATCAGCCCCAGCATTTT.

This clonotype was found a few times. The chain uses TRBV27 and TRBJ2-7, with 11 bases aligning to TRBD1. Germline CDR1 MNHEY, CDR2 SMNVEV (reference sequence). This CDR3 region has 16 residues. Trimming at V came to 3 bases and at J to 6 bases, leaving 10 bases not matched to a gene. Here the CDR3 reads CASSLNRGTGGGEQYF. The CDR3 nucleotides read TGTGCCAGCAGTTTGAATCGGGGGACAGGGGGAGGCGAGCAGTACTTC.

This clonotype was seen a single time. The gene calls are TRBV30 and TRBJ2-5, with 9 bases lining up with TRBD2. CDR1 and CDR2 (germline): GTSNPN, SVGIG (reference sequence). The CDR3 contains 17 residues. V gave up 1 base and J gave up 4 bases; unmatched junction bases: 13. CDR3 residues: CAWSAPGRGRARETQYF. CDR3 in DNA: TGTGCCTGGAGTGCCCCCGGGCGCGGGAGGGCGAGAGAGACCCAGTACTTC.

The chain recombines TRBV28 with TRBJ1-2, with 8 nucleotides matching TRBD1. The J segment lost 6 bases and the V segment lost 6 bases, leaving 6 bases of the junction unmatched. The germline gives CDR1 MDHEN, CDR2 SYDVKM. The CDR3 loop spans 13 amino acids. CDR3 nucleotide sequence: TGTGCCAGCAGAACAGGGGGATTGGATGGCTACACCTTC. Amino acids: CASRTGGLDGYTF.

This chain connects TRBV20-1 to TRBJ2-5, with TRBD1 identical over 10 bases. CDR1 and CDR2 (germline): DFQATT, SNEGSKA (reference sequence). The V segment lost 3 bases and the J segment 1 base; nucleotides outside the gene matches: 5. This CDR3 is built from 15 residues. This chain's CDR3 is CSARRDRGLQETQYF. The CDR3 nucleotides read TGCAGTGCTAGGAGGGACAGGGGCCTCCAAGAGACCCAGTACTTC.

This rearrangement joins TRBV6-1 to TRBJ2-7; D may be TRBD1 or TRBD2 (5 bases each). Trimming took 6 bases from V and 0 from J, leaving 12 bases between them. The V gene's germline CDR1 is MNHNS and CDR2 SASEGT. The CDR3 is 14 amino acids. In DNA, the CDR3 is TGTGCCAGCAGACAGTCAGGGAGCTCCTACGAGCAGTACTTC. Translated, it gives CASRQSGSSYEQYF.

The rearrangement uses TRBV2 and TRBJ2-5; 13 bases align to TRBD2. Germline trimming cut 5 bases from V and 7 bases from J; bases unmatched to any gene: 10. The CDR3 totals 16 residues. Germline CDR1 SNHLY, CDR2 FYNNEI. The CDR3 nucleotides are TGTGCCAGCAGTTTTGGACTAGCGGGGGCCGGGGGGACCCAGTACTTC. Protein sequence: CASSFGLAGAGGTQYF.

The chain employs TRBV5-4 and TRBJ2-7, with a possible D match to TRBD2 (6 bases). Germline CDR1 reads SGHNT; CDR2 reads YYREEE (reference sequence). The CDR3 length is 14 residues. The V gene lost 4 bases and the J gene lost 2 bases, with 13 bases spanning the gap. The DNA of the CDR3 is TGTGCCAGCAGCCGTCCTAGCGACCCCTACGAGCAGTACTTC. It encodes CASSRPSDPYEQYF.

The chain is built from TRBV10-1 and TRBJ1-5; no clear D. V was cut by 4 bases and J by 2 bases, with 12 bases left in between. The CDR3 runs 15 residues. Germline CDR1 is WNHNN and CDR2 is SYGVQD (reference sequence). The CDR3: CASSGAGLGNQPQHF. CDR3 nucleotides: TGCGCCAGCAGTGGGGCGGGGTTAGGCAATCAGCCCCAGCATTTT.

J is TRBJ2-1 and V is TRBV7-9; no reliable D call. The V end lost 3 bases, the J end lost 0 bases, and 9 bases lay between the germline ends. This CDR3 region has 15 residues. Germline loops: CDR1 SEHNR, CDR2 FQNEAQ (reference sequence). CDR3 residues: CASSFQSVSYNEQFF. The CDR3 coding sequence is TGTGCCAGCAGCTTCCAGAGCGTCTCCTACAATGAGCAGTTCTTC.

This CDR3 reads CAINRGDTGELFF. In DNA, the CDR3 is TGTGCCATCAACAGGGGAGACACCGGGGAGCTGTTTTTT. V gene TRBV10-3 combines with J gene TRBJ2-2, with 7 bases fitting TRBD1. CDR1 ENHRY and CDR2 SYGVKD come from the germline V gene. The trim removed 7 bases at V and 3 bases at J, leaving 2 bases unmatched. The CDR3 runs 13 residues.

This chain joins TRBV2 and TRBJ2-1, with TRBD1 identical over 9 bases. The V gene's germline CDR1 is SNHLY and CDR2 FYNNEI. The CDR3 contains 13 residues. V shed 7 bases, J shed 15 bases, and the junction held 13 bases outside the gene matches. The CDR3, as DNA: TGTGCCAGCAACTCCCTCCCCGGGACAGGGTTGTTCTTC. Translated: CASNSLPGTGLFF.

The V gene is TRBV20-1, the J gene TRBJ2-2; D unresolved. The CDR3 has 14 amino acids. Germline assignment: CDR1 DFQATT and CDR2 SNEGSKA (reference sequence). The germline V and J ends were trimmed by 3 bases and 1 base, with 9 bases remaining between them. CDR3 in DNA: TGCAGTGCTAGGGGTCAGAGGAACACCGGGGAGCTGTTTTTT. Translating gives CSARGQRNTGELFF.

The chain is built from TRBV7-3 and TRBJ2-5; D possibly uses TRBD1 or TRBD2 (5 bases each). CDR3 length: 15 amino acids. CDR1 and CDR2 from the germline V gene are SGHTA and FQGTGA. V dropped 5 bases and J dropped 1 base, with 14 bases sitting between them. The CDR3 nucleotides are TGTGCCAGCAGCAAAGAGCTAGGGACCCAAGAGACCCAGTACTTC. Translated, it gives CASSKELGTQETQYF.

This clonotype was found a few times. This chain uses TRBV6-1 with TRBJ1-1; D possibly corresponds to TRBD1 (5 bases). CDR3 size: 13 residues. The V gene lost 7 bases and the J gene lost 7 bases, with 16 bases spanning the gap. In germline, CDR1 is MNHNS, CDR2 SASEGT. For the CDR3, the DNA is TGTGCCAGCACCGCGGGACGCACCGTTGAAGCTTTCTTT. This translates into CASTAGRTVEAFF.

The chain employs TRBV3-1 and TRBJ1-2; D is possibly TRBD1 (5 bases). The CDR3 length is 13 residues. Germline lookup yields CDR1 LGHDT and CDR2 YNNKEL (reference sequence). The V gene lost 0 bases and the J gene lost 8 bases, with 10 bases spanning the gap. The CDR3 nucleotides read TGTGCCAGCAGCCAAGATCTGGGGCAGGGCTACACCTTC. Translation gives CASSQDLGQGYTF.

This clonotype has more than one count but fewer than ten. The chain is built from TRBV12-3 or TRBV12-4 and TRBJ1-1, with TRBD1 matching over 10 bases. V shed 4 bases, J shed 6 bases, and the junction held 8 bases outside the gene matches. The CDR3 spans 15 residues. CDR3 loop: CASSSGQGVGAEAFF. CDR3 in DNA: TGTGCCAGCAGTTCCGGACAGGGGGTTGGCGCTGAAGCTTTCTTT.

V and J are TRBV7-9 and TRBJ1-4, with D possibly TRBD1 on 5 matching bases. The CDR3 sequence is 15 residues long. The germline gives CDR1 SEHNR, CDR2 FQNEAQ (reference sequence). Trimming removed 5 bases from V and 7 bases from J, with 17 bases in between. This CDR3 reads CASSTQTVRSEKLFF. As DNA, the CDR3 is TGTGCCAGCAGCACACAGACAGTTCGGAGTGAAAAACTGTTTTTT.

This clonotype was detected a few times. The chain couples TRBV20-1 to TRBJ1-2; 8 bases align to TRBD1. After removal of 6 bases from V and 2 bases from J, the junction contained 11 bases not matched to a gene. CDR1 and CDR2 from the germline V gene are DFQATT and SNEGSKA (reference sequence). The CDR3 extends over 15 amino acids. CDR3 sequence: CSAIKDRGWNYGYTF. The CDR3 DNA reads as TGCAGTGCCATCAAAGACAGGGGATGGAACTATGGCTACACCTTC.

The chain carries TRBV20-1 and TRBJ2-1, with a weak D call TRBD2 (6 bases). Germline loops: CDR1 DFQATT, CDR2 SNEGSKA (reference sequence). Deletions cut 5 bases from V and 2 bases from J, with 10 bases between. The CDR3 length is 13 residues. CDR3 DNA: TGCAGTGCTTCCCGGGAGACCTACAATGAGCAGTTCTTC. As protein: CSASRETYNEQFF.